The clone carrying this T cell receptor (beta chain) was seen ten or more times. The antigen is unknown. There are 14 residues in the CDR3. Germline V CDR1 and CDR2: SGHTA, FQGNSA. V lost 2 bases and J 2 bases, leaving 8 bases between the germline ends. This sample was taken from a study of T-cell memory formation after mild COVID-19. On the study more broadly: Clusters of TCRs were largely donor specific.

Overall study findings and caveats: Within pre-infection memory, some responding clones were found, suggesting cross-reactive memory joined. CD4+ clones that contracted lay mainly in CM and EM; CD8+ ones lay in EMRA. Proof of SARS-CoV-2 specificity was absent for the second-wave clones that crested on day 37.

TCRdb independently ran MiXCR on the 5' RACE reads; one entry per CDR3 protein. The repertoire holds some 300,000 distinct CDR3 sequences, with approximately 22% as singletons. This receptor was identified in a man aged 18 to 29 who had mild COVID-19 (a few samples of this study predate the infection). Cell type and time point are not known. The chain couples TRBV7-2 to TRBJ2-3; maybe TRBD2 (6 bases). Sequenced sample: PBMCs or a T cell subset sorted from them (not recorded which). CDR3 nucleotides: TGTGCCAGCAGCTTATCACTAGCCACAGATACGCAGTATTTT. Its protein is CASSLSLATDTQYF.